The 31 T cell receptor beta chains in this list originate from one sample, sequenced in a study of CD8+CD57+ T cells in acquired aplastic anemia (dated by TCRdb to about 2018). Sequencing was performed on an Illumina HiSeq 2000. Genomic DNA served as template for TCR beta VDJ combination and CDR3 sequence profiling. TCRdb trimmed public reads at Q25 via fastp, called clones via MiXCR and kept in-frame beta chains. CDR3 protein sequences are deduplicated, and each keeps its most common genes and DNA. The sample table records a few hundred thousand distinct CDR3 sequences; roughly 34% of these occur just once. The biggest ten clones account for around 0.82% of the sample. Flow cytometry had shown CD8+CD57+ cell expansion in the patients selected for sequencing. The sequenced sample consisted of sorted CD4+, CD8+, or CD8+CD57+ T cells (not recorded which) from PBMCs. The receptors here all came from a human donor with aplastic anemia.

This clonotype appeared once. This chain links TRBV29-1 with TRBJ2-7, with 9 bases lining up with TRBD1. CDR3 size: 13 residues. Germline V gene data show CDR1 as SQVTM and CDR2 as ANQGSEA. J lost 3 bases, V lost 4 bases, and 4 bases had no gene match. The CDR3 spells CSVGRDRDYEQYF. The CDR3 DNA is TGCAGCGTTGGCAGGGACAGGGACTACGAGCAGTACTTC.

This rearrangement joins TRBV3-1 to TRBJ2-1; 13 positions agree with TRBD2. Per the germline V gene, CDR1 is LGHDT and CDR2 is YNNKEL (reference sequence). The CDR3 is 15 residues long. V lost 3 bases to trimming and J lost 7 bases; unmatched junction nucleotides: 3. CDR3: CASSQGTSGVNEQFF. For the CDR3, the DNA is TGTGCCAGCAGCCAGGGGACTAGCGGGGTTAATGAGCAGTTCTTC.

CDR3 residues: CASSLVRGRTYYGYTF. As DNA, the CDR3 is TGTGCCAGCAGCTTAGTGCGGGGACGGACCTACTATGGCTACACCTTC. The V gene is TRBV7-2, the J gene TRBJ1-2, with a possible D match to TRBD1 (5 bases). V was shortened by 1 base and J by 3 bases, with 15 bases between the two germline ends. CDR3 length: 16 residues. Germline loops: CDR1 SGHTA, CDR2 FQGNSA.

The J gene is TRBJ1-2, the V gene TRBV7-2; 7 bases line up with TRBD1. Unmatched junction bases numbered 2, after V lost 4 bases and J lost 6 bases. CDR1 SGHTA and CDR2 FQGNSA come from the germline V gene. The CDR3 has 12 amino acids. The CDR3 reads CASSWQGDGYTF. DNA of the CDR3: TGTGCCAGCAGCTGGCAGGGGGATGGCTACACCTTC.

The gene calls are TRBV2 and TRBJ2-7; 7 bases are shared with TRBD2. Germline values: CDR1 SNHLY, CDR2 FYNNEI. V trimming: 6 bases; J trimming: 0 bases; junction bases outside the gene matches: 2. CDR3 size: 13 residues. Written as DNA, the CDR3 is TGTGCCAGCAGGAAGCGGGACTCCTACGAGCAGTACTTC. This codes for CASRKRDSYEQYF. Full variable domain (missing parts from reference TRBV2 and TRBJ2-7): EPEVTQTPSHQVTQMGQEVILRCVPISNHLYFYWYRQILGQKVEFLVSFYNNEISEKSEIFDDQFSVERPDGSNFTLKIRSTKLEDSAMYFCASRKRDSYEQYFGPGTRLTVT.

This clonotype was counted many times. The chain couples TRBV19 to TRBJ2-2; tentatively, D is TRBD1 (5 bases). Germline CDR1 and CDR2: LNHDA and SQIVND (reference sequence). Trimming left V 5 bases short and J 0 bases short, with 10 bases between. This CDR3 contains 15 residues. The CDR3 region has the DNA TGTGCCAGTAGTGGTCTGACAGCGAACACCGGGGAGCTGTTTTTT. Translating it yields CASSGLTANTGELFF.

Only one count was recorded for this clonotype. This chain links TRBV3-1 with TRBJ1-2; 12 nucleotides match TRBD1. Losses at the gene ends were 0 bases for V and 8 bases for J; bases not matched to a gene: 7. The germline CDR1 and CDR2 sequences are LGHDT and YNNKEL (reference sequence). CDR3 length: 16 amino acids. As DNA, the CDR3 is TGTGCCAGCAGCCAAGATTTGGGACAGGGGGCTGGCGGCTACACCTTC. As protein: CASSQDLGQGAGGYTF.

Comments on this clonotype: A much larger clone differs from this one at a single base, so this may be a read error. This chain links TRBV9 with TRBJ1-1, with D perhaps matching TRBD1 (5 bases). The CDR3 is 14 residues long. Per germline, CDR1 SGDLS and CDR2 YYNGEE. The CDR3 DNA reads as TGTGCCAGCAGCGCCCGACAGTCGAACGCTGAAGCTTTCTTT. It translates to CASSARQSNAEAFF.

This rearrangement joins TRBV29-1 to TRBJ1-1; D is ambiguous. Trimming removed 6 bases from V and 7 bases from J, with 18 bases in between. The CDR3 contains 13 residues. Germline V lookup: CDR1 SQVTM, CDR2 ANQGSEA. CDR3 sequence (DNA): TGCAGCGTCGTCTCATTAGGAGGGCTTGAAGCTTTCTTT. Its protein product is CSVVSLGGLEAFF.

This chain connects TRBV19 to TRBJ1-2; TRBD1 might be the D (5 bases). Per the germline V gene, CDR1 is LNHDA and CDR2 is SQIVND (reference sequence). The CDR3 contains 13 residues. V was pared by 3 bases and J by 5 bases, with 10 bases between. CDR3 amino acids: CASSISGKYGYTF. CDR3 sequence (DNA): TGTGCCAGTAGTATTTCAGGGAAGTATGGCTACACCTTC.

A remark on this clonotype: It may be a read error: a sequence one base away is much more abundant. The V and J genes are TRBV7-6 and TRBJ1-3; D is uncertain. V lost 2 bases and J 3 bases, leaving 14 bases between the germline ends. The CDR3 length is 16 residues. CDR1 and CDR2 from the germline V gene are SGHVS and FNYEAQ. CDR3: CASSLPLLVFGNTIYF. CDR3 bases: TGTGCCAGCAGCTTACCTCTACTGGTCTTTGGAAACACCATATATTTT.

On this clonotype itself: The junction differs from germline at one of its ends, possibly a read error. The chain joins TRBV25-1 to TRBJ1-2, with TRBD1 as a possible D gene (6 bases). Germline assignment: CDR1 MGHDK and CDR2 SYGVNS. The CDR3 spans 14 residues. CDR3 sequence reads: CAWSRTAHFHGHTF. CDR3 sequence (DNA): TGTGCCTGGAGCCGGACAGCCCACTTCCATGGCCACACCTTC.

Concerning this clonotype: One end of the junction fails to match germline, which may point to a read error. This sequence joins TRBV2 and TRBJ2-3; tentatively, D is TRBD1 (5 bases). Germline CDR1 and CDR2: SNHLY and FYNNEI. The CDR3 consists of 14 residues. CDR3 sequence (DNA): TGTGCCAGCAGTGCGGAAAAGAGCACAGGTACGCAGTATTTT. Protein: CASSAEKSTGTQYF.

Comment on this clonotype: This may arise from a read error, as a much more abundant clone is one base away. The chain joins TRBV24-1 to TRBJ1-1; D gene ambiguous. V lost 3 bases and J 4 bases, leaving 8 bases between the germline ends. Germline CDR1 and CDR2: KGHDR and SFDVKD. The CDR3 runs to 13 residues. In nucleotides, the CDR3 is TGTGCCACCAGTGATATGGGAACCACTGAAGCTTTCTTT. Translation gives CATSDMGTTEAFF.

The chain employs TRBV29-1 and TRBJ1-1, with D hard to call. Trimming shortened V by 3 bases and J by 4 bases, and 9 bases separated the two germline ends. Germline V CDR1 and CDR2: SQVTM, ANQGSEA. The CDR3 has 12 residues. CDR3 DNA: TGCAGCGTTGAGGACCCGGGCACTGAAGCTTTCTTT. Translating gives CSVEDPGTEAFF.

The chain uses TRBV12-3 or TRBV12-4 and TRBJ1-1, with a weak D call TRBD1 (5 bases). The V gene lost 6 bases and the J gene lost 3 bases, with 17 bases spanning the gap. There are 15 residues in the CDR3. In DNA, the CDR3 is TGTGCCAGCAGCGCCAGAGGGACCAGGGACACTGAAGCTTTCTTT. This translates into CASSARGTRDTEAFF.

This clonotype was recorded many times. The chain couples TRBV20-1 to TRBJ1-3, with TRBD1 matching over 8 bases. V trimming: 3 bases; J trimming: 2 bases; junction bases outside the gene matches: 3. Germline V gene data show CDR1 as DFQATT and CDR2 as SNEGSKA (reference sequence). This CDR3 is built from 14 residues. CDR3 in DNA: TGCAGTGCTAGGACAGGGGCAACTGGAAACACCATATATTTT. The encoded protein is CSARTGATGNTIYF.

This clonotype was seen repeatedly, ten times or more. This chain uses TRBV7-2 with TRBJ2-7, with TRBD2 matching over 12 bases. CDR1 and CDR2 from the germline V gene are SGHTA and FQGNSA. Trimming cost V 5 bases and J 4 bases; bases outside gene matches: 6. The CDR3 has 15 residues. The CDR3 nucleotides are TGTGCCAGCAGCACCACTAGCGGGGGGTTATACGAGCAGTACTTC. Its protein is CASSTTSGGLYEQYF.

This clonotype occurred a few times. The rearrangement links TRBV11-3 to TRBJ2-3; no reliable D call. The CDR3 runs 14 residues. Germline V gene lookup returns CDR1 SGHNT and CDR2 YENEEA. V lost 3 bases and J 2 bases, leaving 9 bases between the germline ends. Written as DNA, the CDR3 is TGTGCCAGCAGCTTTGGGCCAAACACAGATACGCAGTATTTT. It encodes CASSFGPNTDTQYF.

This clonotype came up a few times. This sequence joins TRBV24-1 and TRBJ1-4; 7 nucleotides align to TRBD1. This CDR3 region has 13 residues. V gave up 11 bases and J gave up 4 bases; unmatched junction bases: 6. Germline CDR1 reads KGHDR; CDR2 reads SFDVKD. This chain's CDR3 is CAIRRQGNEKLFF. In nucleotides, the CDR3 is TGTGCCATAAGACGACAGGGTAATGAAAAACTGTTTTTT.

The sample holds many counts of this clonotype. V and J are TRBV10-3 and TRBJ1-5; D gene ambiguous. Germline V gives CDR1 ENHRY, CDR2 SYGVKD. The CDR3 sequence is 13 residues long. V shed 5 bases and J shed 5 bases, with 10 bases lying between them. The chain's CDR3 is CAISLKPDQPQHF. CDR3 nucleotide sequence: TGTGCCATCAGTTTGAAACCAGATCAGCCCCAGCATTTT.

This clonotype was counted between two and nine times. A much larger clone lies one base from this, so it may be a read error. The rearrangement links TRBV15 to TRBJ2-4, with 7 bases identical to TRBD1. The V gene end was trimmed by 8 bases and the J gene end by 1 base; junction bases not matched to a gene: 11. Germline V gene data show CDR1 as LNHNV and CDR2 as YYDKDF (reference sequence). The CDR3 contains 16 residues. The CDR3 DNA follows: TGTGCCACCGTAGGCAGGGGGAGTAGGGCCAAAAACATTCAGTACTTC. It specifies CATVGRGSRAKNIQYF.

This clonotype was picked up a small number of times. The chain carries TRBV28 and TRBJ1-1; D may be TRBD1 (5 bases). The CDR3 spans 14 residues. The germline gives CDR1 MDHEN, CDR2 SYDVKM. With 5 bases removed from V and 6 bases from J, the gap between germline ends came to 16 bases. The CDR3 DNA sequence: TGTGCCAGCAGTCCGTCCGGGACCTTCCCTGAAGCTTTCTTT. Its translation: CASSPSGTFPEAFF.

This clonotype has at least ten counts. The chain has TRBV25-1 and TRBJ2-5; the match to TRBD1 covers 8 bases. V lost 1 base to trimming and J lost 1 base; unmatched junction nucleotides: 5. The CDR3 extends over 16 amino acids. Germline V gene lookup returns CDR1 MGHDK and CDR2 SYGVNS. CDR3 DNA sequence: TGTGCCAGCAGTGAATTGATTACAGGGGGCCAAGAGACCCAGTACTTC. Encoded protein: CASSELITGGQETQYF.

DNA for the CDR3: TGTGCCAGCAGTGGAACTAGCGGGGGATACACAGATACGCAGTATTTT. This sequence encodes CASSGTSGGYTDTQYF. The chain carries TRBV6-1 and TRBJ2-3, with TRBD2 matching over 11 bases. Germline assignment: CDR1 MNHNS and CDR2 SASEGT. The CDR3 has 16 residues. With V trimmed by 4 bases and J by 2 bases, 5 bases remained unmatched.

V gene TRBV11-2 combines with J gene TRBJ2-3, with TRBD1 identical over 7 bases. Germline V gene data show CDR1 as SGHAT and CDR2 as FQNNGV. The CDR3 consists of 15 residues. V shed 2 bases, J shed 2 bases, and the junction held 4 bases outside the gene matches. CDR3 residues: CASSLRGQTTDTQYF. The DNA of the CDR3 is TGTGCCAGCAGCTTAAGGGGACAGACCACAGATACGCAGTATTTT.

This clonotype was detected only a few times. The rearrangement uses TRBV7-8 and TRBJ2-1; 8 bases align to TRBD2. CDR3 length: 14 amino acids. With 5 bases clipped from V and 7 bases from J, the junction kept 7 bases outside the gene matches. Germline V CDR1 and CDR2: SGHVS, FQNEAQ. The CDR3 is CASSPRLARNEQFF. In DNA, the CDR3 is TGTGCCAGCAGCCCTCGACTAGCGCGGAATGAGCAGTTCTTC.

The rearrangement links TRBV20-1 to TRBJ1-5; maybe TRBD1 (6 bases). Germline CDR1 and CDR2: DFQATT and SNEGSKA (reference sequence). This CDR3 is built from 15 residues. The V end was cut by 2 bases, the J end by 2 bases, with 13 bases between. Here the CDR3 DNA reads TGCAGTGCTAGACTAGGGGGGGTTGGCAATCAGCCCCAGCATTTT. This codes for CSARLGGVGNQPQHF.

The chain recombines TRBV20-1 with TRBJ1-5; perhaps TRBD1 as D (5 bases). CDR3 size: 14 residues. The germline gives CDR1 DFQATT, CDR2 SNEGSKA (reference sequence). V lost 5 bases to trimming and J lost 1 base, with 12 bases between them. The CDR3 loop reads CSARGGRSNQPQHF. CDR3 nucleotides: TGCAGTGCTCGCGGGGGTAGAAGCAATCAGCCCCAGCATTTT.

This clonotype appeared many times. The chain carries TRBV9 and TRBJ1-4; 7 bases fit TRBD1. V gave up 4 bases and J gave up 3 bases; unmatched junction bases: 6. In germline, CDR1 is SGDLS, CDR2 YYNGEE. The CDR3 extends over 15 amino acids. The CDR3 DNA sequence: TGTGCCAGCAGCACGCGGACAGGCCCTAATGAAAAACTGTTTTTT. Amino acids: CASSTRTGPNEKLFF.

CDR3 DNA: TGCAGTGCTATCTCCACAGGGACTAACTATGGCTACACCTTC. Amino acids: CSAISTGTNYGYTF. The chain recombines TRBV20-1 with TRBJ1-2, with a tentative D call TRBD1 (6 bases). CDR3 length: 14 residues. The germline CDR1 and CDR2 sequences are DFQATT and SNEGSKA (reference sequence). The V end lost 4 bases, the J end lost 0 bases, and 12 bases lay between the germline ends.